The clone carrying this T cell receptor (beta chain) was observed many times. TCR beta CDR3 regions were amplified from RNA. In the first-round RT-PCR of the TCR CDR3, the HTBI primer set was used. TCRdb used MiXCR to reprocess the multiplex PCR reads, holding one entry per CDR3 protein. This table holds under 350,000 distinct CDR3 sequences, roughly a fifth found once. The sample originates from a study of T cells in Graves' hyperthyroidism and ophthalmopathy. Looked up from germline, CDR1 is SGHAT and CDR2 is FQNNGV. CDR3 length: 13 amino acids. Trimming took 6 bases from V and 12 from J, leaving 18 bases between them. Hyperthyroidism was newly diagnosed in patients aged 18 to 65 (duration under 2 months). Thyroid ultrasound, orbital computed tomography, clinical symptoms, and serum thyroxine and TRAb underpinned diagnoses.

The receptor comes from a woman aged 45-60 years with Graves' hyperthyroidism. Sequenced: blood. The rearrangement links TRBV11-2 to TRBJ2-1; no clear D. For the CDR3, the DNA is TGTGCCAGCAGTGGTTATCCGGACCACTCGCAGTTCTTC. Amino acids: CASSGYPDHSQFF.